Presented here are 9 T cell receptor beta chains from one specimen sequenced in a study of blood T cell repertoires in COVID-19. TCRdb's copy holds only in-frame clones and misses some; the assay was immunoSEQ multiplex PCR. The data contain over 130,000 clones, 88% of them singletons. The source material was peripheral blood. These receptors all come from a human donor with COVID-19, enrolled during active disease. The donor label of this sample is uncertain.

The chain combines TRBV25-1 with TRBJ2-3, with 10 bases lining up with TRBD2. The CDR3 is 14 residues long. Germline values: CDR1 MGHDK, CDR2 SYGVNS. The V gene end was trimmed by 2 bases and the J gene end by 6 bases; junction bases not matched to a gene: 2. For the CDR3, the DNA is TGTGCCAGCAGTGAAGGGACTAGCGAGGATACGCAGTATTTT. The encoded protein is CASSEGTSEDTQYF.

The chain has TRBV14 and TRBJ1-5; no clear D gene. The germline V gene has CDR1 SGHDN and CDR2 FVKESK. Trimming left V 4 bases short and J 5 bases short, with 9 bases between. The CDR3 contains 13 residues. The CDR3 loop reads CASSLNRDQPQHF. In DNA, the CDR3 is TGTGCCAGCAGCCTCAACAGAGATCAGCCCCAGCATTTT.

This clone was observed once. The V and J genes are TRBV6-5 and TRBJ2-1; D possibly corresponds to TRBD2 (6 bases). V lost 5 bases and J lost 0, with 11 bases in between. Germline CDR1 reads MNHEY; CDR2 reads SVGAGI. The CDR3 spans 15 residues. CDR3 protein: CASSQLAGSYNEQFF. CDR3 DNA sequence: TGTGCCAGCAGTCAACTAGCTGGCTCCTACAATGAGCAGTTCTTC.

The V gene is TRBV7-9, the J gene TRBJ2-7; 7 bases align to TRBD2. In germline, CDR1 is SEHNR, CDR2 FQNEAQ (reference sequence). This CDR3 contains 15 residues. J gave up 0 bases and V 1 base, and 3 bases lay outside the gene matches. The CDR3 sequence: CASSLGAGASYEQYF. The CDR3 DNA reads as TGTGCCAGCAGCTTAGGGGCGGGAGCCTCCTACGAGCAGTACTTC.

V and J are TRBV7-9 and TRBJ1-6; no firm D call. CDR3 size: 14 residues. V was clipped by 4 bases and J by 6 bases, with 10 bases between them. CDR1 is SEHNR and CDR2 is FQNEAQ in the germline V gene (reference sequence). The CDR3 coding sequence is TGTGCCAGCAGCTCGGGATCCCTTAATTCACCCCTCCACTTT. Its protein is CASSSGSLNSPLHF.

This chain links TRBV28 with TRBJ1-2; 9 bases align to TRBD1. The CDR3 is 14 amino acids. Germline-derived CDR1 and CDR2 are MDHEN and SYDVKM. The ends lost 10 bases at V and 6 bases at J; junction bases unmatched: 12. The CDR3: CAIGTGFEIDGYTF. CDR3 coding DNA: TGTGCCATCGGGACAGGGTTCGAAATCGATGGCTACACCTTC.

The chain employs TRBV6-5 and TRBJ1-2; the D is unclear. Germline V lookup: CDR1 MNHEY, CDR2 SVGAGI. The CDR3 consists of 12 residues. The V and J ends lost 6 bases and 1 base respectively, with 6 bases between them. CDR3 loop: CASRSVNYGYTF. The CDR3 DNA is TGTGCCAGCAGGTCGGTTAACTATGGCTACACCTTC.

The chain couples TRBV2 to TRBJ1-4; tentative D call: TRBD1 (5 bases). The CDR3 totals 13 residues. V was shortened by 8 bases and J by 5 bases, with 12 bases between the two germline ends. Germline-derived CDR1 and CDR2 are SNHLY and FYNNEI. The chain's CDR3 is CASGRRGNEKLFF. As DNA, the CDR3 is TGTGCCAGCGGCCGGAGGGGCAATGAAAAACTGTTTTTT.

V usage is TRBV19 and J usage is TRBJ1-5; a possible D gene is TRBD1 (6 bases). The germline V and J ends were trimmed by 5 bases and 1 base, with 15 bases remaining between them. The CDR3 extends over 16 amino acids. The germline V gene encodes CDR1 LNHDA and CDR2 SQIVND (reference sequence). The CDR3 loop reads CASSFMGGTSNQPQHF. The CDR3, as DNA: TGTGCCAGTAGTTTTATGGGGGGGACAAGCAATCAGCCCCAGCATTTT.